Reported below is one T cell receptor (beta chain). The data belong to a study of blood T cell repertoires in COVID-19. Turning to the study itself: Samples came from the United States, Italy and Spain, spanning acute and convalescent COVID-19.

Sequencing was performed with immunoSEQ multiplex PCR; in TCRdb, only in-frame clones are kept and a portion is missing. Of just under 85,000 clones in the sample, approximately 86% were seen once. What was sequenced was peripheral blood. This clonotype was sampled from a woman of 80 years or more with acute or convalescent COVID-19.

CDR3 in DNA: TGTGCCAGCAGTACTAGTCAGCAGCCCCAGCATTTT. It specifies CASSTSQQPQHF. The rearrangement links TRBV28 to TRBJ1-5; D remains ambiguous. Germline V gene sequence: CDR1 MDHEN, CDR2 SYDVKM. Trimming pared 5 bases from V and 7 bases from J, leaving 9 bases between. The CDR3 is 12 amino acids.